Sequencing of this TCR beta chain was carried out in a study of blood T cell repertoires in COVID-19. Study-wide background: Whether acute or convalescent, the COVID-19 samples came from the United States, Italy and Spain. T cells, B-cell-depleted T cells, or PBMCs supplied cDNA or gDNA.

Germline CDR1 reads MNHEY; CDR2 reads SVGAGI. This CDR3 is 13 amino acids long. Trimming took off 7 bases at V and 0 bases at J, with 10 bases between the two ends. In the original analysis: Cell counts per sample came from amplifying reference gene primers. Profiling relied on immunoSEQ multiplex PCR, and the TCRdb table lists in-frame clones only, not all of them. The V and J calls and the clone size are those of that table, but D and trimming were determined from the DNA. The sample yields hundreds of thousands of clones, over 80% seen once. The sequence derives from a middle-aged woman who had recovered from COVID-19. The gene calls are TRBV6-5 and TRBJ2-7, with D unclear. What was sequenced was peripheral blood. CDR3 protein: CASTRPSSYEQYF. The CDR3 nucleotides are TGTGCCAGCACTCGTCCGAGCTCCTACGAGCAGTACTTC.